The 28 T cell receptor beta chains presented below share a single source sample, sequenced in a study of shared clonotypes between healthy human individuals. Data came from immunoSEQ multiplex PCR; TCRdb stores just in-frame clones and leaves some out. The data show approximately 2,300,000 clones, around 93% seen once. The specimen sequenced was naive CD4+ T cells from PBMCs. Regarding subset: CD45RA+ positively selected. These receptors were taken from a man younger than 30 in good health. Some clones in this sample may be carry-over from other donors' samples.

CDR3 nucleotide sequence: TGTGCTAGTGGTTTGACCCACCGCACAGATACGCAGTATTTT. Translation: CASGLTHRTDTQYF. This chain uses TRBV12-5 with TRBJ2-3; D gene uncertain. Trimming stripped 2 bases from V and 1 base from J, with 7 bases between. The V gene's germline CDR1 is LGHNT and CDR2 FRNRAP. The CDR3 contains 14 residues.

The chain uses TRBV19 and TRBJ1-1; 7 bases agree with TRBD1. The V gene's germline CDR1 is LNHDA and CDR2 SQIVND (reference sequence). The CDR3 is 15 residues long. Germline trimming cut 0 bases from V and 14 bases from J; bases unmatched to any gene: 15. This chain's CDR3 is CASSIDPGHRGRGFF. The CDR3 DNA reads TGTGCCAGTAGTATAGATCCGGGCCACAGGGGCAGGGGCTTCTTT.

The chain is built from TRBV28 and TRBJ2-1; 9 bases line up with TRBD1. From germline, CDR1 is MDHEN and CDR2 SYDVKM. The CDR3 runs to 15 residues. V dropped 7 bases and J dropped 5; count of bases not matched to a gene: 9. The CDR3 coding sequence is TGTGCCAGCATCGAACCCGGGACAGGGAACAATGAGCAGTTCTTC. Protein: CASIEPGTGNNEQFF.

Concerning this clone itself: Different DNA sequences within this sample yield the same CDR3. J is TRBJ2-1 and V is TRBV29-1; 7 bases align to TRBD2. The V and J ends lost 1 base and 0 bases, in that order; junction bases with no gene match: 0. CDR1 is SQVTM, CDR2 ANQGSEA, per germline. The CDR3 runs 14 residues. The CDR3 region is CSVEGGGSYNEQFF. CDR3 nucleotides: TGCAGCGTTGAAGGCGGGGGCTCCTACAATGAGCAGTTCTTC.

The CDR3 DNA reads TGTGCCAGCAGTTCGATCGGGACTAGCGGTTACAATGAGCAGTTCTTC. Protein: CASSSIGTSGYNEQFF. This chain joins TRBV28 and TRBJ2-1; 11 bases align to TRBD2. Trimming at V came to 4 bases and at J to 4 bases, leaving 6 bases not matched to a gene. Germline V gives CDR1 MDHEN, CDR2 SYDVKM. This CDR3 is 16 amino acids long.

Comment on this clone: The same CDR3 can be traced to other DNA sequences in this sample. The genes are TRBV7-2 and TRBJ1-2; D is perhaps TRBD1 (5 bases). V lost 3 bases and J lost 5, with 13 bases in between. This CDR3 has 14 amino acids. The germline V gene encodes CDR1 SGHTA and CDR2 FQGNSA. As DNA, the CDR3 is TGTGCCAGCAGCTTGGGGAGGGGTGGTTATGGCTACACCTTC. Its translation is CASSLGRGGYGYTF.

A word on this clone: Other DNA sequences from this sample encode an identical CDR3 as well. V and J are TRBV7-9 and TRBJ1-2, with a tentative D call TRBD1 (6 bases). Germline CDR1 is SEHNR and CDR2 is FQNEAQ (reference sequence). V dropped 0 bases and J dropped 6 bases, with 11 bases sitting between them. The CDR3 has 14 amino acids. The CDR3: CASSLAQGGDGYTF. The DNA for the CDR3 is TGTGCCAGCAGCTTAGCGCAAGGGGGGGATGGCTACACCTTC.

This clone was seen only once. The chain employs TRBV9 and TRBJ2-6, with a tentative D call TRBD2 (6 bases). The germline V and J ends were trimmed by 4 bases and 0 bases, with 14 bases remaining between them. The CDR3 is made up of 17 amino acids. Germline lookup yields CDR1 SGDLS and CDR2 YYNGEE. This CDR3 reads CASSPRTGDSGANVLTF. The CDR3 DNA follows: TGTGCCAGCAGCCCCCGGACGGGAGACTCTGGGGCCAACGTCCTGACTTTC.

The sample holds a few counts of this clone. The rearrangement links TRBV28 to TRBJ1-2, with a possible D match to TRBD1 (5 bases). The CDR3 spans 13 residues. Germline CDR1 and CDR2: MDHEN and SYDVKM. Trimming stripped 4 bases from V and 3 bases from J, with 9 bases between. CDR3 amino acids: CASSSLGDYGYTF. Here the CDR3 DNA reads TGTGCCAGCAGTTCCCTAGGGGACTATGGCTACACCTTC.

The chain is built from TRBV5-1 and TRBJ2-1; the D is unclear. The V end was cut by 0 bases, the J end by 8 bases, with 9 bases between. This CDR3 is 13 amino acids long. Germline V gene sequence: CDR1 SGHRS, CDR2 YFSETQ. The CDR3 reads CASSLGVLDEQFF. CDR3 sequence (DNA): TGCGCCAGCAGCTTGGGGGTCCTAGATGAGCAGTTCTTC. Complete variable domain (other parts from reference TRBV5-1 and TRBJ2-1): KAGVTQTPRYLIKTRGQQVTLSCSPISGHRSVSWYQQTPGQGLQFLFEYFSETQRNKGNFPGRFSGRQFSNSRSEMNVSTLELGDSALYLCASSLGVLDEQFFGPGTRLTVL.

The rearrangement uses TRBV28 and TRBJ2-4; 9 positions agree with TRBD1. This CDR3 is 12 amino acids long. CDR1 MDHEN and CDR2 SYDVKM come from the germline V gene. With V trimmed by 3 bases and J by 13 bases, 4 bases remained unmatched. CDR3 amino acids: CASSFLDRGQYF. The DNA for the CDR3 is TGTGCCAGCAGTTTCCTGGACAGGGGACAGTACTTC.

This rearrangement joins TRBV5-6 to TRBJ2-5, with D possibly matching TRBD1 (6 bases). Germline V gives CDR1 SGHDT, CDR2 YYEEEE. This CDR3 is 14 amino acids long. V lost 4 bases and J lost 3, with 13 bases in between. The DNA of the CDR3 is TGTGCCAGCAGCCCGACAGGAAGGGAAGAGACCCAGTACTTC. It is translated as CASSPTGREETQYF.

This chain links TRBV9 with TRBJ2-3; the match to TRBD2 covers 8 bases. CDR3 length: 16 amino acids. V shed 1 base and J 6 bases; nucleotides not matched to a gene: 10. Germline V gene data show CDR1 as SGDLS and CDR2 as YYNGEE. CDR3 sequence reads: CASSVSVAGRRDTQYF. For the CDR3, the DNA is TGTGCCAGCAGCGTATCAGTAGCGGGACGAAGGGATACGCAGTATTTT.

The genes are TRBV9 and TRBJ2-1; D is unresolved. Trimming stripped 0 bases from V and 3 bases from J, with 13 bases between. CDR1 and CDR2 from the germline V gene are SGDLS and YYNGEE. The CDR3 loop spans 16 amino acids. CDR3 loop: CASSVGSANLYNEQFF. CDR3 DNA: TGTGCCAGCAGCGTAGGGTCCGCTAACCTCTACAATGAGCAGTTCTTC. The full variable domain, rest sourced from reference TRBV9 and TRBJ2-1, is DSGVTQTPKHLITATGQRVTLRCSPRSGDLSVYWYQQSLDQGLQFLIQYYNGEERAKGNILERFSAQQFPDLHSELNLSSLELGDSALYFCASSVGSANLYNEQFFGPGTRLTVL.

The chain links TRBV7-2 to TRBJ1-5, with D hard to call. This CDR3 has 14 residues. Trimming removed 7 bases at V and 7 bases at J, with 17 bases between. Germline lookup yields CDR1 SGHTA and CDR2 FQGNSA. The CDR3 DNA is TGTGCCAGCACTCCGTACCGGGATAGGCAGCCCCAGCATTTT. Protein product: CASTPYRDRQPQHF.

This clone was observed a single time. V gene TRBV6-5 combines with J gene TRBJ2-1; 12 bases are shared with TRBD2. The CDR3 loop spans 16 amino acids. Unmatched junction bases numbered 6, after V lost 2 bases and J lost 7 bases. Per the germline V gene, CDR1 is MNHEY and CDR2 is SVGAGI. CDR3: CASSYLGLAGENEQFF. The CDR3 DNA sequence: TGTGCCAGCAGTTACCTGGGACTAGCGGGTGAAAATGAGCAGTTCTTC.

The CDR3 nucleotides read TGTGCCAGCAGCCCTTCCCCCGGGGAGCTGTTTTTT. Amino acids: CASSPSPGELFF. The chain links TRBV7-8 to TRBJ2-2; the D is unclear. The CDR3 is 12 amino acids. The V end lost 5 bases, the J end lost 6 bases, and 7 bases lay between the germline ends. Per germline, CDR1 SGHVS and CDR2 FQNEAQ. Drawing the rest from reference TRBV7-8 and TRBJ2-2, the complete variable domain is GAGVSQSPRYKVAKRGQDVALRCDPISGHVSLFWYQQALGQGPEFLTYFQNEAQLDKSGLPSDRFFAERPEGSVSTLKIQRTQQEDSAVYLCASSPSPGELFFGEGSRLTVL.

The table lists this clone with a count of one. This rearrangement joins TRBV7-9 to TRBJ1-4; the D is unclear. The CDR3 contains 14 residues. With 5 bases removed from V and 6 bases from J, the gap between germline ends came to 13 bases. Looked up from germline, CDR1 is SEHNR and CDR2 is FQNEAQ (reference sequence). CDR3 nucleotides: TGTGCCAGCAGCGCTTCCGGGATTGATGAAAAACTGTTTTTT. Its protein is CASSASGIDEKLFF.

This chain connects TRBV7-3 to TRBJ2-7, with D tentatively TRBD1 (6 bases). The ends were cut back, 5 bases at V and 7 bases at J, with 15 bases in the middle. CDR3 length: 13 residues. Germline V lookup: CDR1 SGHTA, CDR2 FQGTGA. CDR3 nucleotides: TGTGCCAGCAGCACCGGGGTGGACAGAGAGCAGTACTTC. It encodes CASSTGVDREQYF.

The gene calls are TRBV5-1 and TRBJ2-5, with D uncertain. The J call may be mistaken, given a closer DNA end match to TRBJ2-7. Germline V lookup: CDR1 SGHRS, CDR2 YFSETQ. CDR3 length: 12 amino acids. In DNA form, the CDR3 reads TGCGCCAGCAGCTTGGTAGGGAACGAGCAGTACTTC. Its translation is CASSLVGNEQYF.

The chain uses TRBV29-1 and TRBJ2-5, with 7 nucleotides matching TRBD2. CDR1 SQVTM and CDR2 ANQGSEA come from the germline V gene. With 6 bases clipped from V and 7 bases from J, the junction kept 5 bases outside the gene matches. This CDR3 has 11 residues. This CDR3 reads CSVGWEGTQYF. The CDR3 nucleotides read TGCAGCGTCGGGTGGGAGGGGACCCAGTACTTC.

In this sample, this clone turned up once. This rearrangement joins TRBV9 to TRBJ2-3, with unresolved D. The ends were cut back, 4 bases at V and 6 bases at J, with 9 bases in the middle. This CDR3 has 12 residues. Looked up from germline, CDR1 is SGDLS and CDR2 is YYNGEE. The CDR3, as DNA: TGTGCCAGCAGCCCGAGCCAGGATACGCAGTATTTT. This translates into CASSPSQDTQYF.

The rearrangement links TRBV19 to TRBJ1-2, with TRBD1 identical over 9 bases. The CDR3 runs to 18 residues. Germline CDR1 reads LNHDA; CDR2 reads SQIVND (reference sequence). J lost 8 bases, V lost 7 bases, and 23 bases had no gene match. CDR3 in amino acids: CASTNPPGQGNGSWGYTF. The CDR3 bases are TGTGCCAGTACCAACCCTCCGGGACAGGGTAATGGGTCGTGGGGCTACACCTTC.

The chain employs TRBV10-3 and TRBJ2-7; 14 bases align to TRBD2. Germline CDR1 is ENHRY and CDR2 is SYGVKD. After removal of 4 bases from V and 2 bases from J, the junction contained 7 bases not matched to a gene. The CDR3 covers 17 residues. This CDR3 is CAISGEGLAGGTYEQYF. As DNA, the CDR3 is TGTGCCATCAGTGGTGAAGGACTAGCGGGAGGAACCTACGAGCAGTACTTC.

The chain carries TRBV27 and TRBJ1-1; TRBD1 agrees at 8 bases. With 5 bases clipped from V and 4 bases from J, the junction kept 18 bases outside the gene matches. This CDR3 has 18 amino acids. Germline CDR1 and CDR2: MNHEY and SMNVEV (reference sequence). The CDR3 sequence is CASSTTPLGRGRSTEAFF. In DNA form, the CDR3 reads TGTGCCAGCAGTACTACCCCCCTGGGCAGGGGGCGTTCCACTGAAGCTTTCTTT.

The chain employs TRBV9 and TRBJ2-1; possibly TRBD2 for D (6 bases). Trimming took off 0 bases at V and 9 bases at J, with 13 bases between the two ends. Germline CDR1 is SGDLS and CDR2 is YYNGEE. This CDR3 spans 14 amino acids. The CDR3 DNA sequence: TGTGCCAGCAGCGTAGATCCCCTGGGGGGTGAGCAGTTCTTC. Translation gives CASSVDPLGGEQFF.

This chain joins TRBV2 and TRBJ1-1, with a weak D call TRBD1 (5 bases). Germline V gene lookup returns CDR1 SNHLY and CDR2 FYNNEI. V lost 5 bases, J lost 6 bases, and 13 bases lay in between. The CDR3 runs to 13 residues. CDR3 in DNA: TGTGCCAGCAGTTATTCAGGGTTACCTGAAGCTTTCTTT. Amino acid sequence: CASSYSGLPEAFF.

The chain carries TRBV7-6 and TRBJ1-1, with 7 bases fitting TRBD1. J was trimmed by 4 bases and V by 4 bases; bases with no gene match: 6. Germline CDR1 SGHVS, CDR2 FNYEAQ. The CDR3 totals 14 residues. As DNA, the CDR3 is TGTGCCAGCAGCTCGGTGGGACAGATCACTGAAGCTTTCTTT. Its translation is CASSSVGQITEAFF.